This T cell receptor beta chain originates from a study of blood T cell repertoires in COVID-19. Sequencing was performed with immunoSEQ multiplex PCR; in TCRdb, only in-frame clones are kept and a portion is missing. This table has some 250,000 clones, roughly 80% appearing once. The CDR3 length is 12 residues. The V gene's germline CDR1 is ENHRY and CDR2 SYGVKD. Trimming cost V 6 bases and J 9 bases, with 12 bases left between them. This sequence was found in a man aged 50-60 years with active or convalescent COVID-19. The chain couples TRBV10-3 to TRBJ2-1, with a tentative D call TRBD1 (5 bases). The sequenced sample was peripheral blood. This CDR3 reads CAIRDRRGEQFF. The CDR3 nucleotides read TGTGCCATCAGGGATAGAAGGGGTGAGCAGTTCTTC.